This T cell receptor (beta chain) was sequenced during a study of T cell responses to AZD1222 COVID-19 vaccine. Background on the study: It was second doses at about 4 or about 12 weeks that were pooled.

Study-wide results and limits: Donors, mostly white British, included more females; clonal diversity was possibly underestimated. Per reports, nearly half of all spike-specific TCRs target regions that are unmutated in variants. Regions 160-218 and 743-854 held dominance among vaccine-associated CD4 TCRs, which spanned spike.

Concerning this clone: Its antigen is not identified.

V gave up 3 bases and J gave up 2 bases, with 11 bases separating them. This CDR3 region has 14 residues. Germline CDR1 LGHDT, CDR2 YNNKEL (reference sequence). Measured with immunoSEQ multiplex PCR; TCRdb has only the in-frame clones, and not every one. Counted here are more than 150,000 clones, 85% to 95% occurring once; the ten biggest clones make up 4% to 5.5%. This sample comprised peripheral blood, obtained on day 0 of AZD1222 vaccination. This chain joins TRBV3-1 (or the pseudogene TRBV3-2) and TRBJ2-7, with D perhaps matching TRBD2 (6 bases). The receptor comes from an adult in good health. The CDR3 spells CASSQAGSTYEQYF. In nucleotides, the CDR3 is TGTGCCAGCAGCCAGGCGGGATCAACCTACGAGCAGTACTTC.